A selection of T cell receptor beta chains follows, all from one sample in a study of metastatic and nonmetastatic thyroid tumors. MiXCR reprocessed the PCR reads for TCRdb. The sample lists 9,600 or so clones, roughly 9.7% occurring once. Sequenced material: tumor tissue. All receptors come from a female donor with papillary thyroid cancer or a benign thyroid nodule (not recorded which). Some clones in this sample may be carry-over from other donors' samples. Both conserved end residues are part of each CDR3. D genes are given only for firm matches. The size of a clone is reported for some rows only, either as once, few or many, or as a class for expanded clones.

d_call: TRBD2; j_call: TRBJ2-1; v_call: TRBV11-2; cdr3_length: 15; clone_size: few; cdr3_nt: TGTGCCAGCAGCTTAGTACTAGCGTGGGGGGGTGAGCAGTTCTTC; cdr3_aa: CASSLVLAWGGEQFF
d_call: .; j_call: TRBJ2-1; v_call: TRBV14; cdr3_length: 18; clone_size: many; cdr3_nt: TGTGCCAGCAGCCAAGTAGGGGTCCTAGCGAAAGGGAACAATGAGCAGTTCTTC; cdr3_aa: CASSQVGVLAKGNNEQFF
d_call: TRBD1; j_call: TRBJ1-2; v_call: TRBV3-1; cdr3_length: 15; clone_size: many; cdr3_nt: TGTGCCAGCAGCCCCCAGGGACAGGGGTTTTATGGCTACACCTTC; cdr3_aa: CASSPQGQGFYGYTF
d_call: .; j_call: TRBJ1-2; v_call: TRBV4-2; cdr3_length: 14; clone_size: many; cdr3_nt: TGTGCCAGCAGCCAAGAGCTCCGGAACTATGGCTACACCTTC; cdr3_aa: CASSQELRNYGYTF
d_call: .; j_call: TRBJ2-3; v_call: TRBV5-4; cdr3_length: 15; clone_size: many; cdr3_nt: TGTGCCAGCAGCTTGAGAACGGGAGTGGGGGATACGCAGTATTTT; cdr3_aa: CASSLRTGVGDTQYF
d_call: TRBD2; j_call: TRBJ2-7; v_call: TRBV7-9; cdr3_length: 12; clone_size: many; cdr3_nt: TGTGCCAGCAGCTTGGGGGGGGGGGAGCAGTACTTC; cdr3_aa: CASSLGGGEQYF
d_call: .; j_call: TRBJ2-6; v_call: TRBV2; cdr3_length: 15; clone_size: .; cdr3_nt: TGTGTCAGCAGAGACAGGGTGGGAGGTGTCAACGTCCTGACTTTC; cdr3_aa: CVSRDRVGGVNVLTF
d_call: TRBD2; j_call: TRBJ2-5; v_call: TRBV24-1; cdr3_length: 16; clone_size: .; cdr3_nt: TGTGCCCAAAAGACCGGGTCTAGCGGGACTAGTAAGACCAAGTACTTC; cdr3_aa: CAQKTGSSGTSKTKYF
d_call: .; j_call: TRBJ1-2; v_call: TRBV30; cdr3_length: 11; clone_size: .; cdr3_nt: TGTGCCTGGAGTTCACACTATGGCTACACCTTC; cdr3_aa: CAWSSHYGYTF
d_call: .; j_call: TRBJ1-6; v_call: TRBV5-1; cdr3_length: 13; clone_size: .; cdr3_nt: TGCGCCAGCAGCTTGGAGGAGAGGAGGGCCCTCCACTTT; cdr3_aa: CASSLEERRALHF
d_call: .; j_call: TRBJ2-5; v_call: TRBV6-2/TRBV6-3; cdr3_length: 14; clone_size: many; cdr3_nt: TGTGCCAGCTCACCAAGACTGGGTGGGGGGACCCAGTACTTC; cdr3_aa: CASSPRLGGGTQYF
d_call: .; j_call: TRBJ1-6; v_call: TRBV29-1; cdr3_length: 20; clone_size: many; cdr3_nt: TGCAGCGGTTTTAACGGGGCCATAACAGTGGAGGAGACCTATAATTCACCCCTCCACTTT; cdr3_aa: CSGFNGAITVEETYNSPLHF
d_call: TRBD1; j_call: TRBJ2-1; v_call: TRBV20-1; cdr3_length: 15; clone_size: few; cdr3_nt: TGCAGTGCTAGGGCAGGGGGAAGGTTATACAATGAGCAGTTCTTC; cdr3_aa: CSARAGGRLYNEQFF
d_call: .; j_call: TRBJ1-1; v_call: TRBV7-2; cdr3_length: 15; clone_size: few; cdr3_nt: TGTGCCAGCAGCATTGGGGGTGGGAGGAACACTGAAGCTTTCTTT; cdr3_aa: CASSIGGGRNTEAFF
d_call: .; j_call: TRBJ2-6; v_call: TRBV28; cdr3_length: 15; clone_size: medium-sized; cdr3_nt: TGTGCCAGCAGTCACCCGGCGGACGGGGCCAACGTCCTGACTTTC; cdr3_aa: CASSHPADGANVLTF
d_call: .; j_call: TRBJ1-5; v_call: TRBV20-1; cdr3_length: 13; clone_size: many; cdr3_nt: TGCAGTGCTATGGCAGACTTCAATCAGCCCCAGCATTTT; cdr3_aa: CSAMADFNQPQHF
d_call: .; j_call: TRBJ1-2; v_call: TRBV5-1; cdr3_length: 13; clone_size: medium-sized; cdr3_nt: TGCGCCAGCAGCTTGGAACAGCTATCTGGCTACACCTTC; cdr3_aa: CASSLEQLSGYTF
d_call: TRBD2; j_call: TRBJ2-7; v_call: TRBV27; cdr3_length: 16; clone_size: medium-sized; cdr3_nt: TGTGCCAGCAGTACCCCGTCGGCTAGCGGCTCCTACGAGCAGTACTTC; cdr3_aa: CASSTPSASGSYEQYF
d_call: .; j_call: TRBJ2-1; v_call: TRBV6-1; cdr3_length: 16; clone_size: medium-sized; cdr3_nt: TGTGCCAGCAGGGGGGTTGGGTTTAGCTCCTACAATGAGCAGTTCTTC; cdr3_aa: CASRGVGFSSYNEQFF
d_call: TRBD2; j_call: TRBJ2-1; v_call: TRBV30; cdr3_length: 15; clone_size: many; cdr3_nt: TGTGCCTGGAGTGTGTTGGCGGGGGGAAACAATGAGCAGTTCTTC; cdr3_aa: CAWSVLAGGNNEQFF
d_call: .; j_call: TRBJ2-7; v_call: TRBV2; cdr3_length: 15; clone_size: medium-sized; cdr3_nt: TGTGCCAGCAGTGCTGGCCTCTTTAGCTCCTACGAGCAGTACTTC; cdr3_aa: CASSAGLFSSYEQYF
d_call: .; j_call: TRBJ2-7; v_call: TRBV10-3; cdr3_length: 13; clone_size: medium-sized; cdr3_nt: TGTGCCATCAGTGCCTCGGTTTCCTACGAGCAGTACTTC; cdr3_aa: CAISASVSYEQYF
d_call: .; j_call: TRBJ1-1; v_call: TRBV28; cdr3_length: 17; clone_size: medium-sized; cdr3_nt: TGTGCCAGCAGCCGGGACACCACTCGCCTTATGAACACTGAAGCTTTCTTT; cdr3_aa: CASSRDTTRLMNTEAFF
d_call: .; j_call: TRBJ1-2; v_call: TRBV6-1; cdr3_length: 13; clone_size: few; cdr3_nt: TGTGCCAGCAGTGCCGGGGGGGGAGTTGGCTACACCTTC; cdr3_aa: CASSAGGGVGYTF
d_call: .; j_call: TRBJ1-1; v_call: TRBV6-1; cdr3_length: 13; clone_size: .; cdr3_nt: TGTGCCAGCAGTGGAACGGGGCACACTGAAGCTTTCTTT; cdr3_aa: CASSGTGHTEAFF
d_call: .; j_call: TRBJ1-5; v_call: TRBV6-1; cdr3_length: 14; clone_size: medium-sized; cdr3_nt: TGTGCCAGCAACTCCAGGACGGTGAGTCAGCCCCAGCATTTT; cdr3_aa: CASNSRTVSQPQHF
d_call: .; j_call: TRBJ2-2; v_call: TRBV29-1; cdr3_length: 13; clone_size: many; cdr3_nt: TGCAGCGCGGACACCGCGAACACCGGGGAGCTGTTTTTT; cdr3_aa: CSADTANTGELFF
d_call: TRBD1; j_call: TRBJ1-6; v_call: TRBV6-1; cdr3_length: 15; clone_size: medium-sized; cdr3_nt: TGTGCCAGCAGTTCCCCAGGGGGCAGGGATTCACCCCTCCACTTT; cdr3_aa: CASSSPGGRDSPLHF
d_call: TRBD2; j_call: TRBJ2-7; v_call: TRBV10-3; cdr3_length: 17; clone_size: few; cdr3_nt: TGTGCCATCAGTTCGCCAGCGGGGGCCCCCCCCACCTACGAGCAGTACTTC; cdr3_aa: CAISSPAGAPPTYEQYF